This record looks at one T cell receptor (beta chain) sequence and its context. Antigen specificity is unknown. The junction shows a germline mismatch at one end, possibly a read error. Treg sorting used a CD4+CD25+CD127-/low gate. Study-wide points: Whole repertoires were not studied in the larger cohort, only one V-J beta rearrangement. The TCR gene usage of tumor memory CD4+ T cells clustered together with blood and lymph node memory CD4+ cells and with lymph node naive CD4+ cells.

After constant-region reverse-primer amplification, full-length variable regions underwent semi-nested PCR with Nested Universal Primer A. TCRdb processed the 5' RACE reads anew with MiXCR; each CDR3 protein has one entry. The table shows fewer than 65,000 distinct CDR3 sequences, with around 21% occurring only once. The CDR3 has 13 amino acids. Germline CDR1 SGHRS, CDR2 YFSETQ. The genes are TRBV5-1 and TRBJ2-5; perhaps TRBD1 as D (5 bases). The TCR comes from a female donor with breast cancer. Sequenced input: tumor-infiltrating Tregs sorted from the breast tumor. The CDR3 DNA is TGCGCCAGTGCCAGTTCCAGGGATGAGACCCGGTACTTC. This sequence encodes CASASSRDETRYF.